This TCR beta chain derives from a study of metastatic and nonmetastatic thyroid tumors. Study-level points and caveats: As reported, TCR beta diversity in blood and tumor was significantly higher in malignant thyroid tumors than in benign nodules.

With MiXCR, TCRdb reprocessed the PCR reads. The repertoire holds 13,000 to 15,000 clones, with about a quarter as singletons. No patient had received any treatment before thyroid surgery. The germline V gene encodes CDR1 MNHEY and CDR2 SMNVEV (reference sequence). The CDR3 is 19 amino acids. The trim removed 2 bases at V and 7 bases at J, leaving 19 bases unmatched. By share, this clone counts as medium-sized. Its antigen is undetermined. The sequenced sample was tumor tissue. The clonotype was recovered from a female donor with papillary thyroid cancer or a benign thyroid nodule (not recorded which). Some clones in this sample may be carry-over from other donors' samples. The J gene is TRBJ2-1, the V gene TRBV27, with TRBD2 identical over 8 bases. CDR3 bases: TGTGCCAGCAGTTTAAGGGGCCTAGCGGGCCGCTCTACGGGGAATGAGCAGTTCTTC. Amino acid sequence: CASSLRGLAGRSTGNEQFF.